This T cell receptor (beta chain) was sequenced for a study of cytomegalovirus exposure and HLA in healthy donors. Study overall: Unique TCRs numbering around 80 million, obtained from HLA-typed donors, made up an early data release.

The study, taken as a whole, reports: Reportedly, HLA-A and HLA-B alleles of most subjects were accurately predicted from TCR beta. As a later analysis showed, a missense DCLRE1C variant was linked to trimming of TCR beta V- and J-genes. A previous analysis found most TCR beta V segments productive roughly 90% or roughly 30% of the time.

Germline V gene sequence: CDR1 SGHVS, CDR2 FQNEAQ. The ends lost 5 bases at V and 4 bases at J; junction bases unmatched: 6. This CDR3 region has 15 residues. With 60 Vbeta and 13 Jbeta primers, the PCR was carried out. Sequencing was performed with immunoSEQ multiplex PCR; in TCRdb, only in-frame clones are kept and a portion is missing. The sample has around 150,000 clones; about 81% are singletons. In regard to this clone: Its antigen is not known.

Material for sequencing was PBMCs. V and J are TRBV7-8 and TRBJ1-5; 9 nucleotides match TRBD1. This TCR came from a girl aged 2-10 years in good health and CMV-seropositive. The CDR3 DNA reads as TGTGCCAGCAGCCCCCGGGACAGGGCTAATCAGCCCCAGCATTTT. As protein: CASSPRDRANQPQHF.